The clone carrying this T cell receptor (beta chain) was observed a handful of times. Its antigen is not identified. The sample belongs to a study of beta chain bispecific antibodies for T cell cancers. About the research overall: Surviving healthy donor T cells from leukemia-line and bispecific antibody cocultures were TRBV-sequenced for family depletion. HPB-ALL carried surface TRBV5-5, while Jurkat carried TRBV12-3. Study findings and constraints: After anti-TRBV12 rather than anti-CD19 exposure, TRBV12-3 made up about 99% less of total TRBV signal. Most targeted TRBV signal came from the leukemia cell line cells, not normal T cells.

V was clipped by 5 bases and J by 5 bases, with 9 bases between them. CDR1 is PRHDT and CDR2 is FYEKMQ in the germline V gene (reference sequence). The CDR3 is made up of 12 amino acids. Clonotype quantities came from unique molecular identifier barcode counts. TCRdb re-called the 5' RACE reads with MiXCR, one entry per CDR3 protein. Here the sample spans about 9,600 distinct CDR3 sequences, less than 2.5% being singletons. T cells were expanded from blood mononuclear cells for roughly 3 days with anti-CD3 OKT3 or CD3/CD28 beads. The clonotype originates from a human donor in good health. Some clones in this sample may be carry-over from other donors' samples. Sample: T cells from a healthy donor cultured with Jurkat leukemia cells, taken from a culture containing an anti-CD19 bispecific antibody. The V and J genes are TRBV13 and TRBJ1-1; D is perhaps TRBD1 (5 bases). Here the CDR3 DNA reads TGTGCCAGCAGCCGCGGGGGAACTGAAGCTTTCTTT. As protein: CASSRGGTEAFF.